The 25 T cell receptor beta chains given below trace back to one sample, sequenced in a study of shared clonotypes between healthy human individuals. Clones were sequenced by immunoSEQ multiplex PCR, and TCRdb holds only the in-frame ones, with some missing. The sample holds some 1.4 million clones, approximately 96% seen once. The sequenced material came from naive CD4+ T cells sorted from blood. Subset noted: CD45RA+ positively selected. Every receptor here comes from a man aged 25-45 years in good health.

This chain joins TRBV5-1 and TRBJ2-1, with 11 positions matching TRBD2. The V gene end was trimmed by 4 bases and the J gene end by 5 bases; junction bases not matched to a gene: 5. CDR1 and CDR2 from the germline V gene are SGHRS and YFSETQ. The CDR3 runs to 15 residues. The CDR3 reads CASSTGLAGNNEQFF. CDR3 in DNA: TGCGCCAGCAGCACCGGACTAGCGGGTAACAATGAGCAGTTCTTC.

Comment on this clone: Other DNA sequences of this sample code for an identical CDR3. The chain is built from TRBV11-2 and TRBJ2-3; possible D gene TRBD2, 5 bases. Germline V gives CDR1 SGHAT, CDR2 FQNNGV. The ends were cut back, 0 bases at V and 0 bases at J, with 7 bases in the middle. The CDR3 consists of 15 residues. The DNA of the CDR3 is TGTGCCAGCAGCTTAGATCGCGGGAGCACAGATACGCAGTATTTT. It yields the protein CASSLDRGSTDTQYF.

The CDR3 loop reads CASTSAGPTDTQYF. The CDR3, as DNA: TGTGCCAGCACCAGCGCAGGTCCCACAGATACGCAGTATTTT. The chain combines TRBV28 with TRBJ2-3; D is uncertain. The germline CDR1 and CDR2 sequences are MDHEN and SYDVKM. Deletions cut 7 bases from V and 2 bases from J, with 13 bases between. The CDR3 has 14 amino acids. Together with reference TRBV28 and TRBJ2-3, the CDR3 gives the full variable domain: DVKVTQSSRYLVKRTGEKVFLECVQDMDHENMFWYRQDPGLGLRLIYFSYDVKMKEKGDIPEGYSVSREKKERFSLILESASTNQTSMYLCASTSAGPTDTQYFGPGTRLTVL.

The rearrangement uses TRBV5-1 and TRBJ2-5; weak D call: TRBD2 (6 bases). V dropped 4 bases and J dropped 1 base, with 11 bases sitting between them. The germline V gene encodes CDR1 SGHRS and CDR2 YFSETQ. The CDR3 is made up of 14 amino acids. The CDR3 sequence: CASSVGDFQETQYF. The CDR3 bases are TGCGCCAGCAGCGTAGGGGACTTCCAAGAGACCCAGTACTTC.

V gene TRBV10-3 combines with J gene TRBJ2-2, with a weak D call TRBD2 (7 bases). Per germline, CDR1 ENHRY and CDR2 SYGVKD. The CDR3 sequence is 14 residues long. The ends were cut back, 4 bases at V and 2 bases at J, with 8 bases in the middle. The CDR3 bases are TGTGCCATCAGTGGCGGGGGCAACACCGGGGAGCTGTTTTTT. It translates to CAISGGGNTGELFF.

The chain is built from TRBV7-2 and TRBJ2-5; 14 bases align to TRBD2. Germline CDR1 and CDR2: SGHTA and FQGNSA. The CDR3 length is 16 residues. Trimming cost V 5 bases and J 4 bases; bases outside gene matches: 6. The DNA for the CDR3 is TGTGCCAGCAGCCCAATGGGGACTAGCGGGAGAGAGACCCAGTACTTC. Protein product: CASSPMGTSGRETQYF. The complete variable domain, with remaining parts taken from reference TRBV7-2 and TRBJ2-5, reads GAGVSQSPSNKVTEKGKDVELRCDPISGHTALYWYRQSLGQGLEFLIYFQGNSAPDKSGLPSDRFSAERTGGSVSTLTIQRTQQEDSAVYLCASSPMGTSGRETQYFGPGTRLLVL.

This clone was observed a single time. The chain joins TRBV2 to TRBJ2-7, with D uncertain. The CDR3 has 14 residues. V gave up 7 bases and J gave up 6 bases, with 19 bases separating them. Germline CDR1 SNHLY, CDR2 FYNNEI. The DNA of the CDR3 is TGTGCCAGCATTCCCCGAGTTCTTCGAGGCGAGCAGTACTTC. Translating it yields CASIPRVLRGEQYF.

In its sample, this clone was seen once. V gene TRBV5-6 combines with J gene TRBJ2-7; D possibly corresponds to TRBD1 (6 bases). V gave up 4 bases and J gave up 4 bases, with 18 bases separating them. Germline V gene sequence: CDR1 SGHDT, CDR2 YYEEEE. The length of the CDR3 is 15 residues. For the CDR3, the DNA is TGTGCCAGCAGCCCGGCCAGGGGCTTCATTTACGAGCAGTACTTC. As protein: CASSPARGFIYEQYF.

On this clone: In the same sample, other DNA sequences code for this CDR3. CDR3 in DNA: TGTGCCAGCAGCGTAGGTAGCGTCGCCTACGAGCAGTACTTC. This sequence encodes CASSVGSVAYEQYF. The genes are TRBV9 and TRBJ2-7; maybe TRBD2 (5 bases). Germline CDR1 SGDLS, CDR2 YYNGEE. This CDR3 region has 14 residues. V dropped 0 bases and J dropped 2 bases, with 9 bases sitting between them.

The V and J genes are TRBV7-9 and TRBJ1-2; D not resolved. The CDR3 sequence is 12 residues long. From germline, CDR1 is SEHNR and CDR2 FQNEAQ (reference sequence). The V and J ends lost 4 bases and 2 bases respectively, with 5 bases between them. CDR3 bases: TGTGCCAGCAGCTACGGGAACTATGGCTACACCTTC. It encodes CASSYGNYGYTF.

This clone was seen a single time. The sample contains more than one DNA sequence encoding this CDR3. V is TRBV9 and J is TRBJ2-1; 9 bases fit TRBD2. CDR1 and CDR2 (germline): SGDLS, YYNGEE. This CDR3 contains 15 residues. J lost 2 bases, V lost 2 bases, and 2 bases had no gene match. The CDR3 sequence: CASSVSGSPYNEQFF. The DNA for the CDR3 is TGTGCCAGCAGCGTTAGCGGGAGCCCCTACAATGAGCAGTTCTTC.

J is TRBJ1-5 and V is TRBV5-8; D unresolved. Trimming shortened V by 4 bases and J by 2 bases, and 16 bases separated the two germline ends. The CDR3 consists of 16 residues. The germline V gene has CDR1 SGHTS and CDR2 YDEGEE. The CDR3 spells CASSGTRLTGNQPQHF. CDR3 in DNA: TGTGCCAGCAGCGGCACTCGTTTGACGGGCAATCAGCCCCAGCATTTT.

The chain combines TRBV19 with TRBJ2-4; D is uncertain. The CDR3 length is 15 residues. The germline V gene encodes CDR1 LNHDA and CDR2 SQIVND (reference sequence). The V gene lost 7 bases and the J gene lost 0 bases, with 13 bases spanning the gap. CDR3 sequence reads: CASTGVSLAKNIQYF. The CDR3 DNA follows: TGTGCCAGTACGGGCGTTTCCTTAGCCAAAAACATTCAGTACTTC.

This clone was recorded only once. The chain carries TRBV2 and TRBJ1-2; TRBD1 matches at 10 bases. This CDR3 contains 16 residues. With V trimmed by 6 bases and J by 6 bases, 13 bases remained unmatched. CDR1 and CDR2 (germline): SNHLY, FYNNEI. The CDR3 DNA reads as TGTGCCAGCAGCCGAAAGGCCACCGGGACAGGGGATGGCTACACCTTC. This translates into CASSRKATGTGDGYTF.

This clone was detected a few times. The chain couples TRBV6-5 to TRBJ2-7; a possible D gene is TRBD2 (6 bases). Germline V gene sequence: CDR1 MNHEY, CDR2 SVGAGI. The CDR3 totals 15 residues. Trimming removed 5 bases from V and 2 bases from J, with 16 bases in between. The CDR3 DNA reads TGTGCCAGCAGTGCCAGCGGGTCGGGAACCTACGAGCAGTACTTC. It yields the protein CASSASGSGTYEQYF.

The V and J genes are TRBV18 and TRBJ1-5; tentative D call: TRBD1 (5 bases). Trimming pared 2 bases from V and 15 bases from J, leaving 17 bases between. This CDR3 spans 13 amino acids. Germline values: CDR1 KGHSH, CDR2 LQKENI. The DNA for the CDR3 is TGTGCCAGCTCACCAACGCCCGGGGCCCCGGGGCATTTT. It specifies CASSPTPGAPGHF.

This clone was counted once. The chain is built from TRBV2 and TRBJ2-2, with D tentatively TRBD1 (5 bases). Germline CDR1 is SNHLY and CDR2 is FYNNEI. This CDR3 is 13 amino acids long. Trimming pared 11 bases from V and 0 bases from J, leaving 10 bases between. Written as DNA, the CDR3 is TGTGCCGTAGGACACTCGAACACCGGGGAGCTGTTTTTT. This sequence encodes CAVGHSNTGELFF.

The rearrangement uses TRBV5-1 and TRBJ2-7, with TRBD2 matching 12 bases. Germline V gene sequence: CDR1 SGHRS, CDR2 YFSETQ. The length of the CDR3 is 18 residues. V was clipped by 3 bases and J by 2 bases; unmatched bases: 12. CDR3 nucleotides: TGCGCCAGCAGCTACCGACTAGCGGGAGCGGTACGTCCCTACGAGCAGTACTTC. The encoded protein is CASSYRLAGAVRPYEQYF. Combining the CDR3 with reference TRBV5-1 and TRBJ2-7 gives the whole variable domain KAGVTQTPRYLIKTRGQQVTLSCSPISGHRSVSWYQQTPGQGLQFLFEYFSETQRNKGNFPGRFSGRQFSNSRSEMNVSTLELGDSALYLCASSYRLAGAVRPYEQYFGPGTRLTVT.

The chain joins TRBV7-8 to TRBJ2-7; the match to TRBD1 covers 8 bases. V lost 6 bases to trimming and J lost 3 bases; unmatched junction nucleotides: 7. The CDR3 covers 14 residues. From germline, CDR1 is SGHVS and CDR2 FQNEAQ. The CDR3 bases are TGTGCCAGCAGACCGGACAGGGTTATCTACGAGCAGTACTTC. As protein: CASRPDRVIYEQYF. Together with reference TRBV7-8 and TRBJ2-7, the CDR3 gives the full variable domain: GAGVSQSPRYKVAKRGQDVALRCDPISGHVSLFWYQQALGQGPEFLTYFQNEAQLDKSGLPSDRFFAERPEGSVSTLKIQRTQQEDSAVYLCASRPDRVIYEQYFGPGTRLTVT.

This chain uses TRBV5-1 with TRBJ1-1, with D perhaps TRBD1 (5 bases). The germline gives CDR1 SGHRS, CDR2 YFSETQ. The CDR3 is 17 residues long. V was shortened by 4 bases and J by 1 base, with 20 bases between the two germline ends. This chain's CDR3 is CASSQDRRQTWNTEAFF. CDR3 nucleotides: TGCGCCAGCAGCCAAGACCGACGACAGACCTGGAACACTGAAGCTTTCTTT. Using reference TRBV5-1 and TRBJ1-1 for the parts outside the CDR3, the full variable domain is KAGVTQTPRYLIKTRGQQVTLSCSPISGHRSVSWYQQTPGQGLQFLFEYFSETQRNKGNFPGRFSGRQFSNSRSEMNVSTLELGDSALYLCASSQDRRQTWNTEAFFGQGTRLTVV.

The V gene is TRBV30, the J gene TRBJ1-2; 9 nucleotides agree with TRBD1. Unmatched junction bases numbered 5, after V lost 2 bases and J lost 7 bases. The CDR3 totals 13 residues. From germline, CDR1 is GTSNPN and CDR2 SVGIG (reference sequence). The CDR3, as DNA: TGTGCCTGGAGTATACAGGGGGCACCTGGCTACACCTTC. This translates into CAWSIQGAPGYTF.

V is TRBV28 and J is TRBJ1-5; weak D call: TRBD1 (6 bases). Germline V gene lookup returns CDR1 MDHEN and CDR2 SYDVKM. Trimming shortened V by 2 bases and J by 4 bases, and 12 bases separated the two germline ends. The CDR3 totals 15 residues. CDR3 loop: CASSLHGQMNQPQHF. CDR3 nucleotide sequence: TGTGCCAGCAGTTTACACGGACAGATGAATCAGCCCCAGCATTTT. Full variable domain (outside the CDR3, taken from reference TRBV28 and TRBJ1-5): DVKVTQSSRYLVKRTGEKVFLECVQDMDHENMFWYRQDPGLGLRLIYFSYDVKMKEKGDIPEGYSVSREKKERFSLILESASTNQTSMYLCASSLHGQMNQPQHFGDGTRLSIL.

Comments on this clone: Different DNA sequences within this sample yield the same CDR3. The chain recombines TRBV28 with TRBJ2-7; weak D call: TRBD1 (5 bases). The CDR3 is made up of 13 amino acids. Germline CDR1 reads MDHEN; CDR2 reads SYDVKM. With 5 bases removed from V and 0 bases from J, the gap between germline ends came to 8 bases. This chain's CDR3 is CASSRTPSYEQYF. CDR3 sequence (DNA): TGTGCCAGCAGTCGGACACCCTCCTACGAGCAGTACTTC.

This chain uses TRBV14 with TRBJ2-7, with D possibly TRBD1 on 6 matching bases. Trimming removed 0 bases at V and 2 bases at J, with 11 bases between. CDR1 and CDR2 from the germline V gene are SGHDN and FVKESK. The CDR3 loop spans 15 amino acids. The DNA for the CDR3 is TGTGCCAGCAGCCAAGATCCAGCAGGGGCCTACGAGCAGTACTTC. This sequence encodes CASSQDPAGAYEQYF.

The chain employs TRBV27 and TRBJ2-2; perhaps TRBD2 as D (6 bases). Germline V gene data show CDR1 as MNHEY and CDR2 as SMNVEV (reference sequence). The V end was cut by 7 bases, the J end by 6 bases, with 24 bases between. This CDR3 has 17 residues. The CDR3 bases are TGTGCCAGCAAGATCGAGGGAAGGCTAGCGACCGCCGGGGAGCTGTTTTTT. Translating gives CASKIEGRLATAGELFF.